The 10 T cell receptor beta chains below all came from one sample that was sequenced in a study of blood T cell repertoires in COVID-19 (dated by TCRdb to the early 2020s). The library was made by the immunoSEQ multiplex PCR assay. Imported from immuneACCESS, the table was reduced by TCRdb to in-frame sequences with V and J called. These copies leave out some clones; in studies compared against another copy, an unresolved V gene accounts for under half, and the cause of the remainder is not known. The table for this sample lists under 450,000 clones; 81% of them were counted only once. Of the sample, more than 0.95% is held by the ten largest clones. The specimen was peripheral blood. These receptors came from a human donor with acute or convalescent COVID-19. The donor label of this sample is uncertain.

The CDR3 bases are TGTGCCAGCAGGTCTAGCGGGGGGACAGATACGCAGTATTTT. Translating gives CASRSSGGTDTQYF. V and J are TRBV28 and TRBJ2-3, with 11 bases matching TRBD2. The CDR3 has 14 amino acids. Germline lookup yields CDR1 MDHEN and CDR2 SYDVKM. V lost 6 bases to trimming and J lost 3 bases; unmatched junction nucleotides: 2.

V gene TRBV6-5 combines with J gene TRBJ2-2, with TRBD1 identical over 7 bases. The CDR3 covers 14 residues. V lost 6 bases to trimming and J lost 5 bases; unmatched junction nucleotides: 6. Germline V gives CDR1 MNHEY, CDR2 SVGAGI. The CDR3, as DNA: TGTGCCAGCAGCCGGGACAGCAAAACCGGGGAGCTGTTTTTT. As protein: CASSRDSKTGELFF.

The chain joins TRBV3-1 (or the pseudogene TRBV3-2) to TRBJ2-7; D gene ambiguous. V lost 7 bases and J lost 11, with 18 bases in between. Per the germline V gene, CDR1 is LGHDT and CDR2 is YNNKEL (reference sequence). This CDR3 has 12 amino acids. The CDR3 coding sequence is TGTGCCAGCATAAGAACAATATATTATAAGTACTTC. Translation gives CASIRTIYYKYF.

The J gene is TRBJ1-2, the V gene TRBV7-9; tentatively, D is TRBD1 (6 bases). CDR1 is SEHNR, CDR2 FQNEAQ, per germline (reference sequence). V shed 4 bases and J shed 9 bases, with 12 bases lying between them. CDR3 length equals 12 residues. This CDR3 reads CASSYNRDRYTF. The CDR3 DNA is TGTGCCAGCAGCTACAACAGGGACCGCTACACCTTC.

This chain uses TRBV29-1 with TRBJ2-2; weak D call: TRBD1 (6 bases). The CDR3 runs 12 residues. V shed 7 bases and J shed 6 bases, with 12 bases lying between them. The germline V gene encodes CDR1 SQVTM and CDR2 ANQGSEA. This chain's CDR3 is CSAWHRAGELFF. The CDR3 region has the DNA TGCAGCGCCTGGCACAGGGCCGGGGAGCTGTTTTTT.

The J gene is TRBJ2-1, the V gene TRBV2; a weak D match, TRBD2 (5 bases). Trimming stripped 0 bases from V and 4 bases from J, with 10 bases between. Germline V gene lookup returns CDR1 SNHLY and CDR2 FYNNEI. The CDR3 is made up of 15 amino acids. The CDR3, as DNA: TGTGCCAGCAGTGAAGCGCCAGCGGTTTACAATGAGCAGTTCTTC. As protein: CASSEAPAVYNEQFF.

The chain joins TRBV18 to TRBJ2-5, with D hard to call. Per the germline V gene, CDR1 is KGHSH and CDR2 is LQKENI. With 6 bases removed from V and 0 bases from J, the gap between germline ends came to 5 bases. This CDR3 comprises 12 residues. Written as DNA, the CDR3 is TGTGCCAGCTCCCTGTACCAAGAGACCCAGTACTTC. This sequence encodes CASSLYQETQYF.

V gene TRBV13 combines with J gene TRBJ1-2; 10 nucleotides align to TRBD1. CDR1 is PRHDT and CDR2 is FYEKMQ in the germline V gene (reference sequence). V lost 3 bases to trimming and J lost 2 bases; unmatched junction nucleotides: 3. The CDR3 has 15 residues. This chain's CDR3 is CASSLDRGINYGYTF. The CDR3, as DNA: TGTGCCAGCAGCTTGGACAGGGGGATAAACTATGGCTACACCTTC.

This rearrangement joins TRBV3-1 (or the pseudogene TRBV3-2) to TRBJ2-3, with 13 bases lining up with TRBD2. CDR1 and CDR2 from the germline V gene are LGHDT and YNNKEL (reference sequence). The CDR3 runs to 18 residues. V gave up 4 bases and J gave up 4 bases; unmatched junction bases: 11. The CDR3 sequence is CASSRPPTSGGAADTQYF. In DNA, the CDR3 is TGTGCCAGCAGCCGCCCCCCTACTAGCGGGGGGGCAGCAGATACGCAGTATTTT.

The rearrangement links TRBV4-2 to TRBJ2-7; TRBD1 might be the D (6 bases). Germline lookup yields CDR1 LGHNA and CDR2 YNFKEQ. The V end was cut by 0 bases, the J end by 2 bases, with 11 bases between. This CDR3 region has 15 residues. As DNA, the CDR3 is TGTGCCAGCAGCCAAGAGTGGGACACTGCCTACGAGCAGTACTTC. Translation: CASSQEWDTAYEQYF.